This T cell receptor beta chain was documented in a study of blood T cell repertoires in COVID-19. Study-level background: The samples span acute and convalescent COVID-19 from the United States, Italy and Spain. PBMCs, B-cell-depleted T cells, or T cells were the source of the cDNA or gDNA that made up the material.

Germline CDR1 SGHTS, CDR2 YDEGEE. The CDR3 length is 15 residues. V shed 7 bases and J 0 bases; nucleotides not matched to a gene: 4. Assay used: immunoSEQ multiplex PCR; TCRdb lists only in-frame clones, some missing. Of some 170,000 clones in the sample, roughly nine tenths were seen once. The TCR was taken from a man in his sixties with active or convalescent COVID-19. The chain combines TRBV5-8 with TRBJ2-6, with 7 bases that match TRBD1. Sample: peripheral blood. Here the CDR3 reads CASGQVGSGANVLTF. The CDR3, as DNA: TGTGCCAGCGGACAGGTCGGCTCTGGGGCCAACGTCCTGACTTTC.